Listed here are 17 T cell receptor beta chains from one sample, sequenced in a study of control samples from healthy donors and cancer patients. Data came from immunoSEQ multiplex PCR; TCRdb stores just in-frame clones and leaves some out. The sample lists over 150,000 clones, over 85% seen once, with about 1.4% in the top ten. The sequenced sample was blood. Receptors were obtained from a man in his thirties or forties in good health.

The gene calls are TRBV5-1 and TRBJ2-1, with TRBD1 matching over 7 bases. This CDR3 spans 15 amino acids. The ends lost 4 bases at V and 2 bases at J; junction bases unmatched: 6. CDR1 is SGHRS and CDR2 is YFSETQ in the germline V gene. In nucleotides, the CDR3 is TGCGCCAGCAGCCCCACAGGGGAGCCCTACAATGAGCAGTTCTTC. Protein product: CASSPTGEPYNEQFF. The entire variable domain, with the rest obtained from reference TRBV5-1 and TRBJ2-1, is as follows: KAGVTQTPRYLIKTRGQQVTLSCSPISGHRSVSWYQQTPGQGLQFLFEYFSETQRNKGNFPGRFSGRQFSNSRSEMNVSTLELGDSALYLCASSPTGEPYNEQFFGPGTRLTVL.

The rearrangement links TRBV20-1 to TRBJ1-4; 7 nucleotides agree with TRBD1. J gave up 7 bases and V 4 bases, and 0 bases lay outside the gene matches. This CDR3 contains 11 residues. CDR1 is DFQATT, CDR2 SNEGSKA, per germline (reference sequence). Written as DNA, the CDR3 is TGCAGTGCTAACAGGGGTGAAAAACTGTTTTTT. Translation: CSANRGEKLFF.

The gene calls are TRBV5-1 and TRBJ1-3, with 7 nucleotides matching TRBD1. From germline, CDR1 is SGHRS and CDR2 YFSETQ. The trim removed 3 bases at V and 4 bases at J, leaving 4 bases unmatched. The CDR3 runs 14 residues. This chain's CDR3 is CASSWTGSGNTIYF. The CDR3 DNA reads TGCGCCAGCAGCTGGACAGGCTCCGGAAACACCATATATTTT.

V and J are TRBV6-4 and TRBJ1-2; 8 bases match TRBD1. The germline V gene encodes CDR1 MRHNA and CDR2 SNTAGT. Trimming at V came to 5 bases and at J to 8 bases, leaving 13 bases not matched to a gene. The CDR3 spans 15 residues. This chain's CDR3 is CASSWGAGQATGYTF. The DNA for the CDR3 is TGTGCCAGCAGTTGGGGCGCGGGACAGGCAACCGGCTACACCTTC.

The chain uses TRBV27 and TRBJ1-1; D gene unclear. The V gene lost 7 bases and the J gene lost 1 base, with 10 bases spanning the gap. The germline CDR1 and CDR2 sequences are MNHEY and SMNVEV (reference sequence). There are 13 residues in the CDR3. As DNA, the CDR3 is TGTGCCAGCAAGGACCCCCCGAACACTGAAGCTTTCTTT. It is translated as CASKDPPNTEAFF.

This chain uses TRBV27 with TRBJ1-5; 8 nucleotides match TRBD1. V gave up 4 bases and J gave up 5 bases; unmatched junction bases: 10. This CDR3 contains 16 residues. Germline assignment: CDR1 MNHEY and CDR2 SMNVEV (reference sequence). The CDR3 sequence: CASSSLWTGRDQPQHF. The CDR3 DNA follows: TGTGCCAGCAGTTCGCTCTGGACAGGGAGGGATCAGCCCCAGCATTTT.

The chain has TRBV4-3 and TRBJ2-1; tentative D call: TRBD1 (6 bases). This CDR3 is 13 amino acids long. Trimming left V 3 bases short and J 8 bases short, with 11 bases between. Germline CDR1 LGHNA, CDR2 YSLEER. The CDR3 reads CASSQGALDEQFF. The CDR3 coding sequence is TGCGCCAGCAGCCAGGGGGCCTTAGATGAGCAGTTCTTC.

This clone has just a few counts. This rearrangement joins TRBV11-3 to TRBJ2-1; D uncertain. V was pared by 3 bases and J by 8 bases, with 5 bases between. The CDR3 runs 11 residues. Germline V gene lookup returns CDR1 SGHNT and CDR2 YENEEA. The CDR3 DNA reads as TGTGCCAGCAGCTTCGGCTATGAGCAGTTCTTC. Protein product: CASSFGYEQFF.

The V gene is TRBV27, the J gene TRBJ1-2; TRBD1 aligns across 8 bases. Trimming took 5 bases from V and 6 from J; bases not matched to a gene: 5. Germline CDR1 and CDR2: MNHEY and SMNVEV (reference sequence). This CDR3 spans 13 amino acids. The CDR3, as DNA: TGTGCCAGCAGTCATGGACAGGGTCATGGCTACACCTTC. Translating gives CASSHGQGHGYTF.

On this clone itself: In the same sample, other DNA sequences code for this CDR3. The CDR3 loop is CASSLVNTIYF. CDR3 sequence (DNA): TGTGCCAGCAGCTTAGTCAACACCATATATTTT. This sequence joins TRBV7-2 and TRBJ1-3; no reliable D call. The CDR3 runs 11 residues. The V and J ends lost 1 base and 7 bases respectively, with 2 bases between them. Germline V CDR1 and CDR2: SGHTA, FQGNSA. The full variable domain, with the rest looked up from reference TRBV7-2 and TRBJ1-3, is GAGVSQSPSNKVTEKGKDVELRCDPISGHTALYWYRQSLGQGLEFLIYFQGNSAPDKSGLPSDRFSAERTGGSVSTLTIQRTQQEDSAVYLCASSLVNTIYFGEGSWLTVV.

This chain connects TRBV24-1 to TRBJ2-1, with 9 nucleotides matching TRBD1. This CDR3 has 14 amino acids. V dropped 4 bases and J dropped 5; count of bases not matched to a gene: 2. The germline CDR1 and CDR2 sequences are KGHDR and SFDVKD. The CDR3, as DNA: TGTGCCACCAGTGAGGGGACAGGGCACAATGAGCAGTTCTTC. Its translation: CATSEGTGHNEQFF.

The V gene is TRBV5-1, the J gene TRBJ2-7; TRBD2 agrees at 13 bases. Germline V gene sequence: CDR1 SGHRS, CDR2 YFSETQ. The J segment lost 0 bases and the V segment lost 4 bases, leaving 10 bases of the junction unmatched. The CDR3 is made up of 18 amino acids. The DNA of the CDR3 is TGCGCCAGCAGCATAACCGGGACTAGCGGGATGTACTCCTACGAGCAGTACTTC. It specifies CASSITGTSGMYSYEQYF.

CDR3 DNA: TGTGCCAGCAGCTCACGGGACAGGGGTAATGAAAAACTGTTTTTT. Its protein is CASSSRDRGNEKLFF. The chain is built from TRBV7-8 and TRBJ1-4, with 10 bases fitting TRBD1. Germline loops: CDR1 SGHVS, CDR2 FQNEAQ. With 4 bases clipped from V and 4 bases from J, the junction kept 3 bases outside the gene matches. The CDR3 has 15 amino acids.

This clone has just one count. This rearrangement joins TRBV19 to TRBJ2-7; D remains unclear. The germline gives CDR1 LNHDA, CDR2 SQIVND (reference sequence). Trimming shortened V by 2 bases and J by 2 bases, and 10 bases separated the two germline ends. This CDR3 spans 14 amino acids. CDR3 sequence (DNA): TGTGCCAGTAGTATAATACTATCTCCCTACGAGCAGTACTTC. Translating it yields CASSIILSPYEQYF.

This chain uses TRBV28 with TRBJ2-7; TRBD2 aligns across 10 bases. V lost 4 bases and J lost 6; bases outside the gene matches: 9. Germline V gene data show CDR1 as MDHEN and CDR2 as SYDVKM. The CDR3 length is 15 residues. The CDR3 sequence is CASSSPLAGVGEQYF. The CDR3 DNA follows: TGTGCCAGCAGTTCCCCGCTAGCGGGAGTTGGCGAGCAGTACTTC.

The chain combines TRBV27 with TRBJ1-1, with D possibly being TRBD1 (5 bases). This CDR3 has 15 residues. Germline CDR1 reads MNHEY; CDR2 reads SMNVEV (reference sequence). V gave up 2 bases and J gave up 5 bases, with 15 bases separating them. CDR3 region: CASSLRGDGGTEAFF. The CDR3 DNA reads TGTGCCAGCAGTTTAAGGGGCGACGGAGGGACTGAAGCTTTCTTT.

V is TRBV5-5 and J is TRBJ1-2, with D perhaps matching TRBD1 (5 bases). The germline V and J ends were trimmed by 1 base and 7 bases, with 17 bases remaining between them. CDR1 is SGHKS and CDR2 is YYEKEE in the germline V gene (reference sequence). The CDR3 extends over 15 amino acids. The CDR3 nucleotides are TGTGCCAGCAGCTTGTCTCGGGACGGCTTCTCTGGCTACACCTTC. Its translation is CASSLSRDGFSGYTF.